This T cell receptor (beta chain) emerged from a study of CDR3 diversity in severe acne. In germline, CDR1 is LNHDA, CDR2 SQIVND (reference sequence). This CDR3 spans 16 amino acids. The V end was cut by 5 bases, the J end by 6 bases, with 21 bases between. In this sample, this clonotype turned up many times. TCRdb processed the PCR reads anew with MiXCR; each CDR3 protein has one entry. Seen here are 97,000 or so distinct CDR3 sequences, roughly 51% observed once, and the top ten hold roughly 12%. The sequence derives from a male donor with acne. The rearrangement joins TRBV19 to TRBJ2-3; a possible D gene is TRBD1 (6 bases). Sequencing input: blood. This CDR3 reads CASSPRTALPVDTQYF. CDR3 sequence (DNA): TGTGCCAGTAGTCCACGGACAGCTCTACCAGTGGATACGCAGTATTTT.